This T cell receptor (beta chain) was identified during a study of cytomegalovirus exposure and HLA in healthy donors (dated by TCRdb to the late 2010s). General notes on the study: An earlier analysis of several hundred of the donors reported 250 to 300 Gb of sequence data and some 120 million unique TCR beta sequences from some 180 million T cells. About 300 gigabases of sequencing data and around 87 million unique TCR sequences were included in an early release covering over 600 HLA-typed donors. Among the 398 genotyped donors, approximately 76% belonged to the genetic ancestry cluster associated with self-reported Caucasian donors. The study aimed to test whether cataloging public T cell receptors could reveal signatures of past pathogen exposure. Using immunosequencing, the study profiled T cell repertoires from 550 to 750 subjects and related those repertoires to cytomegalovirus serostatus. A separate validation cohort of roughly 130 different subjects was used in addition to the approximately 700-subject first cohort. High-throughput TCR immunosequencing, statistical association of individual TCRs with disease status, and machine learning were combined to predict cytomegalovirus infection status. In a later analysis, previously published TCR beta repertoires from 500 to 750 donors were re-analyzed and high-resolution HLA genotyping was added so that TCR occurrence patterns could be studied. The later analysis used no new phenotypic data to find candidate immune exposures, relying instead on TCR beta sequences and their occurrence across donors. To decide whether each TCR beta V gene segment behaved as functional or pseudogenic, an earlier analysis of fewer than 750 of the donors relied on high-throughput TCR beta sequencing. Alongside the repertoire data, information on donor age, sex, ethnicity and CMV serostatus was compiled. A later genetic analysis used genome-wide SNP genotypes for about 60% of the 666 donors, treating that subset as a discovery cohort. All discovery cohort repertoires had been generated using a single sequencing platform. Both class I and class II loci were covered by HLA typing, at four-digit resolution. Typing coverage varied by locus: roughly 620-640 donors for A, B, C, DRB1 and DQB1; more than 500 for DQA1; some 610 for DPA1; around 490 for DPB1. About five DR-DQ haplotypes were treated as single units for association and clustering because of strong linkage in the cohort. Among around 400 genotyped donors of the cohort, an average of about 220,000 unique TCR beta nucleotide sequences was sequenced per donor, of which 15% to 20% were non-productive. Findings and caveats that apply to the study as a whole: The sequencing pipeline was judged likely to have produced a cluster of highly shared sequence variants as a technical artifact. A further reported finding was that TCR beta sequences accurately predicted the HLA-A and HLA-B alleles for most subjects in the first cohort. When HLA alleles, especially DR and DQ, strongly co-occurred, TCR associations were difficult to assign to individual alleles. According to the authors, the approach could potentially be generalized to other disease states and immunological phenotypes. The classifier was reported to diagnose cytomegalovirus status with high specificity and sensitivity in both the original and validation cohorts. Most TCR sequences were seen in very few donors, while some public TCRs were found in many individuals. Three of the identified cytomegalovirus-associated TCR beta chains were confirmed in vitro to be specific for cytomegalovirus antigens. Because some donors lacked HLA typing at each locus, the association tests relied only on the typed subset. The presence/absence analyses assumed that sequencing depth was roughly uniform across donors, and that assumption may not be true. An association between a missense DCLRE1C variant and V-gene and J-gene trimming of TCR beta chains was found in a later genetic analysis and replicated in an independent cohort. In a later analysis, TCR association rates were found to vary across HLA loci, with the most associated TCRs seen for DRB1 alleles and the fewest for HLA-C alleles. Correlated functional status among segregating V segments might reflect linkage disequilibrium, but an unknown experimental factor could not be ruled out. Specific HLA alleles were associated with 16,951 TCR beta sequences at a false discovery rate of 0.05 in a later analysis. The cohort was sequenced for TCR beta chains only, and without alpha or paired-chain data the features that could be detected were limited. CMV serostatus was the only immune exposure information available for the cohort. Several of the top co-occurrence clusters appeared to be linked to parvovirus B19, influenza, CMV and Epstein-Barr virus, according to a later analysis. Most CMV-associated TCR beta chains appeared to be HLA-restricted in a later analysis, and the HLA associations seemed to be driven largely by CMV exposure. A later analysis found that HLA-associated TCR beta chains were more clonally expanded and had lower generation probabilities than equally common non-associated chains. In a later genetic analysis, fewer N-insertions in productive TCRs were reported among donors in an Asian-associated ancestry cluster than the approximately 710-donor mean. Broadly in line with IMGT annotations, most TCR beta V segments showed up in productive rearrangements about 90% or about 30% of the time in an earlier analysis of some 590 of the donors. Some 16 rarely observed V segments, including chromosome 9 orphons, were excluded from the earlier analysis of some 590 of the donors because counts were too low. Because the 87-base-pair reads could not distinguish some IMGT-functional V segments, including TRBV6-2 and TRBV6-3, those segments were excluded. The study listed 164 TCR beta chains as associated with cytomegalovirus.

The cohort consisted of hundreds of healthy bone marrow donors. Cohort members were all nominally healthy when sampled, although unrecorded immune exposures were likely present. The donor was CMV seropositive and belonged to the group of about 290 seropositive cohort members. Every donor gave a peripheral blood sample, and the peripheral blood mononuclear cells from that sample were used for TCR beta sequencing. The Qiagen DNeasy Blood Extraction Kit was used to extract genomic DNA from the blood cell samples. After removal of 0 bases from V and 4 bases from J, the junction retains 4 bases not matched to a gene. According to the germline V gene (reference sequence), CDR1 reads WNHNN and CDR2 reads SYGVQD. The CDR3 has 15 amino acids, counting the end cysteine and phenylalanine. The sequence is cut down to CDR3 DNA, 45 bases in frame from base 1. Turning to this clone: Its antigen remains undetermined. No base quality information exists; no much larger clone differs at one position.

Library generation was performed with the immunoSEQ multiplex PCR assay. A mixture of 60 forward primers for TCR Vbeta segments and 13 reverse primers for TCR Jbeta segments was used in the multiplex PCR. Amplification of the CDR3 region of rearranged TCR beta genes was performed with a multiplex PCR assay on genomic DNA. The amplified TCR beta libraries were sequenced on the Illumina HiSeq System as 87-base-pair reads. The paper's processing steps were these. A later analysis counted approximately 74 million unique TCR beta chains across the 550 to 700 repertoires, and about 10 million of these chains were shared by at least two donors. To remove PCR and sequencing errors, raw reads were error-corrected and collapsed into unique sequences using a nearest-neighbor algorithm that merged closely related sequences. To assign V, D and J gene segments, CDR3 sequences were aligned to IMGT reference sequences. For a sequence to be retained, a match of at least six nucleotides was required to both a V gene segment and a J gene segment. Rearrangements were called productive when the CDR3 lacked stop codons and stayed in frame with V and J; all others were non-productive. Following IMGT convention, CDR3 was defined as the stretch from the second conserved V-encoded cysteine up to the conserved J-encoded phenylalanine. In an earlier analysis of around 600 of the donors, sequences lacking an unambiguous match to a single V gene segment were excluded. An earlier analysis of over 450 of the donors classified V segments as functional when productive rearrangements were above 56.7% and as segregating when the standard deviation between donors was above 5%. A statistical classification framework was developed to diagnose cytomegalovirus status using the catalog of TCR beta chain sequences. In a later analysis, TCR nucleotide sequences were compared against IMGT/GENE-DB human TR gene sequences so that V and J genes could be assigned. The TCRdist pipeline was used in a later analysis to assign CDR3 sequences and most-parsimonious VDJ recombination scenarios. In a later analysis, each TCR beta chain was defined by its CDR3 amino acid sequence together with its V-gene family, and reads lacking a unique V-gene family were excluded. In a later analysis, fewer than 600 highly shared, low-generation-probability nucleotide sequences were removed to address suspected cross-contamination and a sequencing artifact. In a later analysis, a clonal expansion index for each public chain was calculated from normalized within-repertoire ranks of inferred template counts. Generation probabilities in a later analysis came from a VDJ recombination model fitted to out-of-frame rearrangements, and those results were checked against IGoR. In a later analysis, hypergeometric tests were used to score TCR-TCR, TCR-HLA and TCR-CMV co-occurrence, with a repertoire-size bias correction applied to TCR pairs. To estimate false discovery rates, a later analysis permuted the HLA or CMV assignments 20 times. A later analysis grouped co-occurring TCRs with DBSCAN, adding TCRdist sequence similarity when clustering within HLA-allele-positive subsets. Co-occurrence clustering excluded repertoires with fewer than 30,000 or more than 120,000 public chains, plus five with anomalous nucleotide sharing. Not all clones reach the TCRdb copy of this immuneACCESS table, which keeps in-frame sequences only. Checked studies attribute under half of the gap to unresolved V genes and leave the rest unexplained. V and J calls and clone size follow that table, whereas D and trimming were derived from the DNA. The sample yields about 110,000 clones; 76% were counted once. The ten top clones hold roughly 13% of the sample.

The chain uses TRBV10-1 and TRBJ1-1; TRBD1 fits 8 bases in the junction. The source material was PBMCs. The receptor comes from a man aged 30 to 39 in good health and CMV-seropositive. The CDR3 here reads CASSESTGVGTEAFF. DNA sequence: TGCGCCAGCAGTGAGTCGACAGGGGTTGGCACTGAAGCTTTCTTT.